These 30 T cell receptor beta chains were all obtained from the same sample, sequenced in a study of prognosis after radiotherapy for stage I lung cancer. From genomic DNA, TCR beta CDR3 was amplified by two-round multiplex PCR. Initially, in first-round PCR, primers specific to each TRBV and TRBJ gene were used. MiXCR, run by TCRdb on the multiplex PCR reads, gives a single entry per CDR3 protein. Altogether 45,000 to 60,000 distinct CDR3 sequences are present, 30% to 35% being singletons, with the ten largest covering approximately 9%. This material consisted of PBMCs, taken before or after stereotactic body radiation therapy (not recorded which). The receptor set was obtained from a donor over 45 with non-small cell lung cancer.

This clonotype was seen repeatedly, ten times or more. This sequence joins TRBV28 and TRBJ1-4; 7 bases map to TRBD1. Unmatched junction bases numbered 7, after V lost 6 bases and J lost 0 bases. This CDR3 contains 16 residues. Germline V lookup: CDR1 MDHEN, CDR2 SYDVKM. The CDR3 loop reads CASRPGGGATNEKLFF. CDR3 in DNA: TGTGCCAGCAGACCAGGGGGGGGTGCAACTAATGAAAAACTGTTTTTT.

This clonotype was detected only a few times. CDR3 region: CASSSTSGRSYEQYF. DNA of the CDR3: TGTGCCAGCAGCTCAACTAGCGGGCGCTCCTACGAGCAGTACTTC. The chain joins TRBV5-4 to TRBJ2-7; TRBD2 agrees at 9 bases. The CDR3 spans 15 residues. Germline assignment: CDR1 SGHNT and CDR2 YYREEE (reference sequence). Trimming removed 3 bases from V and 0 bases from J; junction bases left unmatched: 4.

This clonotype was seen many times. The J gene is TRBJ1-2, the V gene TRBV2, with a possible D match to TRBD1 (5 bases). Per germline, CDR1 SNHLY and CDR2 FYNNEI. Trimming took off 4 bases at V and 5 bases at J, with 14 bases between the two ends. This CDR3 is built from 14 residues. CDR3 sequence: CASSAGDSIYGYTF. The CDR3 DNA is TGTGCCAGCAGTGCAGGAGACAGCATATATGGCTACACCTTC.

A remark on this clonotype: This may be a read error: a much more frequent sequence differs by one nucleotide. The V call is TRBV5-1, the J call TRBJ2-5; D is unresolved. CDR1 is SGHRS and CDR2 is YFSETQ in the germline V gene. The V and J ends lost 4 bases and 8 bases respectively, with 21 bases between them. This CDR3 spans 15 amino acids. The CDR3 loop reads CASSPSSGPSDTQYF. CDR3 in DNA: TGCGCCAGCAGCCCGAGCAGTGGTCCCTCGGATACCCAGTACTTC.

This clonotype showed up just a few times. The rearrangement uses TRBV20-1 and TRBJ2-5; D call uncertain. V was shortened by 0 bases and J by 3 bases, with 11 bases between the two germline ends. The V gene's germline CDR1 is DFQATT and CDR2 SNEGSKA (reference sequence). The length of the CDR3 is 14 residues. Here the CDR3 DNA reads TGCAGTGCTAGAGATTTAGGTCGGGAAGAGACCCAGTACTTC. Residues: CSARDLGREETQYF.

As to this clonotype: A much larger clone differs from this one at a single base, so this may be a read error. The CDR3 loop is CASSALWGRWDTQYF. In nucleotides, the CDR3 is TGTGCCAGCAGCGCTCTTTGGGGCCGCTGGGATACGCAGTATTTT. The chain links TRBV6-1 to TRBJ2-3; TRBD1 is a possible D gene (5 bases). Trimming pared 6 bases from V and 6 bases from J, leaving 19 bases between. The CDR3 loop spans 15 amino acids. From germline, CDR1 is MNHNS and CDR2 SASEGT.

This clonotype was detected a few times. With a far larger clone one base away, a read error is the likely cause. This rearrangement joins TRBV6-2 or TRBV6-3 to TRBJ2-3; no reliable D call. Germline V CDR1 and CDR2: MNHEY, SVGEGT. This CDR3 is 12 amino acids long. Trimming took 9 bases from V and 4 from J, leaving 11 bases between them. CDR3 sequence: CASSSGADTQYF. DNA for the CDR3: TGTGCCAGTTCTTCTGGGGCAGATACGCAGTATTTT.

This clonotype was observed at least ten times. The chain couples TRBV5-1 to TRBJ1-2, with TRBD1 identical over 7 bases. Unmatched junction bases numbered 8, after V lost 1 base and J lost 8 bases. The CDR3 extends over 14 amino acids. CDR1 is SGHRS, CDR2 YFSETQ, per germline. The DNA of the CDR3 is TGCGCCAGCAGCTTGCTCCAGGGGGAGGAAGGCTACACCTTC. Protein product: CASSLLQGEEGYTF.

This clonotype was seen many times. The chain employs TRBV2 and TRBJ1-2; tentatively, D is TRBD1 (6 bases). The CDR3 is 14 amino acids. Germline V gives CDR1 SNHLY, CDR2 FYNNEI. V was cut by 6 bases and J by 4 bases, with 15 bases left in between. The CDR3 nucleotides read TGTGCCAGCAGGGACAATGGACAGATCTATGGCTACACCTTC. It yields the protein CASRDNGQIYGYTF.

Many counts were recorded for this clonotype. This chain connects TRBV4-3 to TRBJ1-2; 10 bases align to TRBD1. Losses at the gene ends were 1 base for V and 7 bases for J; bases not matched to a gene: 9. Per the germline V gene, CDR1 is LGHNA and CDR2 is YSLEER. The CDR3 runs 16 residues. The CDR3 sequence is CASSQGSDRGESGYTF. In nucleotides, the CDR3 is TGCGCCAGCAGCCAAGGTTCGGACAGGGGGGAAAGTGGCTACACCTTC.

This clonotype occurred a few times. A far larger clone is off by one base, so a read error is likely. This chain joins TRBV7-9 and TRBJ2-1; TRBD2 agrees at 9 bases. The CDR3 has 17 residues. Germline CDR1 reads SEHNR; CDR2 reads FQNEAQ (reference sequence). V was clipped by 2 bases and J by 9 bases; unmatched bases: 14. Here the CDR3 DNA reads TGTGCCAGCAGCTTATGGCCCCGCGGGAGGGCCGGGGGTGAGCAGTTCTTC. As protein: CASSLWPRGRAGGEQFF.

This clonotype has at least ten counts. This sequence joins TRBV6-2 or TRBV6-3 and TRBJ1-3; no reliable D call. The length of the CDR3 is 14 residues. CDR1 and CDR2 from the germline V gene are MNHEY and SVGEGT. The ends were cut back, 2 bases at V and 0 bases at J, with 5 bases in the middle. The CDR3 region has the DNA TGTGCCAGCAGTTACCTCAGCTCTGGAAACACCATATATTTT. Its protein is CASSYLSSGNTIYF.

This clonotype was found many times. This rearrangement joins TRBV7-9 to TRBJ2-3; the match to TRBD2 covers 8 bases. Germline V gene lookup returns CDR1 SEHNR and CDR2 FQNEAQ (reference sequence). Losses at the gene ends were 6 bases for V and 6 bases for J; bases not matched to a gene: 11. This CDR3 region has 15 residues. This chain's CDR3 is CASSSYREGEDTQYF. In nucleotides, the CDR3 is TGTGCCAGCAGTTCCTACCGGGAGGGTGAGGATACGCAGTATTTT.

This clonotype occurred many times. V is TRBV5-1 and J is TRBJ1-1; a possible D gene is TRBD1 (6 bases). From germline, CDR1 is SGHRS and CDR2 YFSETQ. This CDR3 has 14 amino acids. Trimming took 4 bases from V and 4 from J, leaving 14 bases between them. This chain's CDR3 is CASSTFGQLTEAFF. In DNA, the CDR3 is TGCGCCAGCAGCACCTTTGGACAGCTCACTGAAGCTTTCTTT.

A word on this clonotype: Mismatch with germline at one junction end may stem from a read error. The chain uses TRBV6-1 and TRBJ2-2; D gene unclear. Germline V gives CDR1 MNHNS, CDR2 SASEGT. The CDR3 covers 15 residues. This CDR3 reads CVSETGVSITGELFF. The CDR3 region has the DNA TGTGTCAGCGAAACTGGGGTTAGCATCACCGGTGAGCTGTTTTTT.

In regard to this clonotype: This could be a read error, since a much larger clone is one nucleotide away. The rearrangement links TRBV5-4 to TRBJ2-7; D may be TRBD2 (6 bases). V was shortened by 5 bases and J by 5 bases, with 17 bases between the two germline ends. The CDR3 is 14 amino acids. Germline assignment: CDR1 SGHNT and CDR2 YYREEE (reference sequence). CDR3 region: CASRLTAGLDEQYF. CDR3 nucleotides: TGTGCCAGCAGACTGACAGCGGGCTTGGACGAGCAGTACTTC.

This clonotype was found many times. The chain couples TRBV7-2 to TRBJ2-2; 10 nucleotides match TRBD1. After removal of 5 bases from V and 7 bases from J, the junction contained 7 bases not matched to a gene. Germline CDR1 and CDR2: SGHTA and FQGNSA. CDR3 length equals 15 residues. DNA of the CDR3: TGTGCCAGCAGCCGCCGACAGGGGGCCGTCGGGGAGCTGTTTTTT. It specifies CASSRRQGAVGELFF.

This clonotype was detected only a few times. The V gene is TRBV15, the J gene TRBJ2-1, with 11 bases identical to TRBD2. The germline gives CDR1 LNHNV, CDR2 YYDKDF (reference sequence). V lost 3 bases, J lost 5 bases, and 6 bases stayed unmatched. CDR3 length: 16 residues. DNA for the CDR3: TGTGCCACCAGCAGCTTGGGACTAGCGGAACACAATGAGCAGTTCTTC. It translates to CATSSLGLAEHNEQFF.

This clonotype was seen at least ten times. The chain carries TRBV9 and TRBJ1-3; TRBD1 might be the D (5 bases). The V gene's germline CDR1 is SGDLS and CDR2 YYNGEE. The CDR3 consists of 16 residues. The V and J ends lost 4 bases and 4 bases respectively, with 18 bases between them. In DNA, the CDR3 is TGTGCCAGCAGCCCCAGGGTCGGGTCAGGAGGAAACACCATATATTTT. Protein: CASSPRVGSGGNTIYF.

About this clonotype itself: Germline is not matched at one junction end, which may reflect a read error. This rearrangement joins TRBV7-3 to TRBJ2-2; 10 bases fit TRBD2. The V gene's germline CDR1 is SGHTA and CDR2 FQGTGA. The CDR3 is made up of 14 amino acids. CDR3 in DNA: TGTGCCAGCAGCCTGGGACTAGCGTCCGTGGAGCTTTTTTTT. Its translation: CASSLGLASVELFF.

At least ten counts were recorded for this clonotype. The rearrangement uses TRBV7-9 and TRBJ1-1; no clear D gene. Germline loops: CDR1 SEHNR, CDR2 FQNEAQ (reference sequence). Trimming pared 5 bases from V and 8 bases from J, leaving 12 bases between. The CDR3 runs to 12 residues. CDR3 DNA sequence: TGTGCCAGCAGCCGGATTGCAGACGAAGCTTTCTTT. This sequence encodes CASSRIADEAFF.

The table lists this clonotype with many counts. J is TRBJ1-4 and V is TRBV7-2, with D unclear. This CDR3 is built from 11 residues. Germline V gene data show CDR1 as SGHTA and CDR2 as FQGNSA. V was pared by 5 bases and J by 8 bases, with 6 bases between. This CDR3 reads CASSGGEKLFF. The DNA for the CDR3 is TGTGCCAGCAGCGGCGGGGAAAAACTGTTTTTT.

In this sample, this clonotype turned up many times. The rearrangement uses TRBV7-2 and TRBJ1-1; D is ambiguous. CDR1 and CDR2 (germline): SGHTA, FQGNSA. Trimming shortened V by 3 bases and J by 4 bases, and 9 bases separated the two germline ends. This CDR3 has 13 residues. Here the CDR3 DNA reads TGTGCCAGCAGCTTCGGGGAAGGCACTGAAGCTTTCTTT. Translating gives CASSFGEGTEAFF.

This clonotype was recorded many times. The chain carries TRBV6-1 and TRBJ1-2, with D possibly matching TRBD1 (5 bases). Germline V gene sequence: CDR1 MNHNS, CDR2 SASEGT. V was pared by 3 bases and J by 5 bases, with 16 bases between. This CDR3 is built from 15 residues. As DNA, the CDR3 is TGTGCCAGCAGTGAGAGAGGGGAACCTGTGTATGGCTACACCTTC. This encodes CASSERGEPVYGYTF.

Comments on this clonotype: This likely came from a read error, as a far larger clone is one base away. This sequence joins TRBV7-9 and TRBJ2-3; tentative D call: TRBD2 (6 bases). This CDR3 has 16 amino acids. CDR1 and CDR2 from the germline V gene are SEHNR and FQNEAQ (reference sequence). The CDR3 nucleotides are TGTGCCAGCACCTTAGGGCGGGGACGAGGGTCAGATACGCAGTATTTT. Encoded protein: CASTLGRGRGSDTQYF.

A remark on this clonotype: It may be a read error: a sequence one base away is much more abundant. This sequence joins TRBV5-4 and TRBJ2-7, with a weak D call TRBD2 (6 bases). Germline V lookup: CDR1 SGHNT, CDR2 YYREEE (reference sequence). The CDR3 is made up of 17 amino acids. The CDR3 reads CASSLAGGWGSSYDQYF. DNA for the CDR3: TGTGCCAGCAGCTTGGCCGGGGGTTGGGGAAGCTCCTACGATCAGTACTTC.

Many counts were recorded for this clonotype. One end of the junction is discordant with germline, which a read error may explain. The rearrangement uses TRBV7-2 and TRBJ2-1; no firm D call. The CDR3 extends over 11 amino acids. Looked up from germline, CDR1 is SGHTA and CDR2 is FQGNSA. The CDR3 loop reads CASSLSRNISF. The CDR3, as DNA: TGTGCCAGCAGCTTATCCCGGAACATTTCCTTC.

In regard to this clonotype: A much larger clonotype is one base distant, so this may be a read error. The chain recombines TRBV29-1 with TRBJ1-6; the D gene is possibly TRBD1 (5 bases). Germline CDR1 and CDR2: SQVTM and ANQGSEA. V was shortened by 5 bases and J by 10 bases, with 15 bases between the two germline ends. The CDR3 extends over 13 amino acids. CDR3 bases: TGCAGCGTTCTCAGGGATTCGGGATCACCCCTCCACTTT. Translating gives CSVLRDSGSPLHF. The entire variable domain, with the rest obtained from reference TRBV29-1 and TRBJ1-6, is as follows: SAVISQKPSRDICQRGTSLTIQCQVDSQVTMMFWYRQQPGQSLTLIATANQGSEATYESGFVIDKFPISRPNLTFSTLTVSNMSPEDSSIYLCSVLRDSGSPLHFGNGTRLTVT.

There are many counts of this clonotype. The CDR3 here is CASSLFLAGAYEQYF. Written as DNA, the CDR3 is TGTGCCAGCAGCCTCTTCCTAGCGGGAGCCTACGAGCAGTACTTC. The chain is built from TRBV4-2 and TRBJ2-7, with 10 bases that match TRBD2. Trimming removed 4 bases from V and 2 bases from J; junction bases left unmatched: 5. Germline V lookup: CDR1 LGHNA, CDR2 YNFKEQ. This CDR3 is built from 15 residues.

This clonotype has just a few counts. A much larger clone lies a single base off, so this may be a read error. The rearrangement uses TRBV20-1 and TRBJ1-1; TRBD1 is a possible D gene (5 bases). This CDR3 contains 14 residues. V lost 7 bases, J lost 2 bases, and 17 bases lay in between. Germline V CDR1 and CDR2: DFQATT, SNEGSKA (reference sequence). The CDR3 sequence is CSVLWGTVNTEAFF. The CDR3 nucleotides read TGCAGTGTACTCTGGGGCACTGTAAACACTGAAGCTTTCTTT.